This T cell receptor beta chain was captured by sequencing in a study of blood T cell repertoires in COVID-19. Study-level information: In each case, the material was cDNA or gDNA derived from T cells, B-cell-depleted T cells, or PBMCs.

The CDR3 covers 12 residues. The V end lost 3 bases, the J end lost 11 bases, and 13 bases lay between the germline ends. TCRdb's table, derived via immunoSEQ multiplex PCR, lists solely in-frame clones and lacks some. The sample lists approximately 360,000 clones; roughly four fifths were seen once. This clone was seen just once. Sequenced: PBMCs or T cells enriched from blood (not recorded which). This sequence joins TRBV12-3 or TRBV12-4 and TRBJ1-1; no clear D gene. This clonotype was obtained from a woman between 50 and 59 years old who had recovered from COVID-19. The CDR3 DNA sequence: TGTGCCAGCAGTTTCCGGGGAAGAGGTGCTTTCTTT. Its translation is CASSFRGRGAFF.